One TCR beta chain is described in this entry. The antigen is not known. This sample was included in a study of T cell responses to AZD1222 COVID-19 vaccine. General observations from the study: Across spike, vaccine-associated CD4 TCRs were found, dominant at 160-218 and 743-854. White British people made up most donors, females outnumbered males, and clonal diversity was possibly underestimated. Spike-specific TCR breadth and depth were elevated following two AZD1222 doses. It was only a handful of AZD1222 recipients who were seropositive at baseline.

The CDR3 is made up of 13 amino acids. CDR1 is SGDLS and CDR2 is YYNGEE in the germline V gene. Trimming removed 1 base from V and 5 bases from J, with 9 bases in between. Repertoires were generated with immunoSEQ multiplex PCR, while TCRdb's copy carries only in-frame clones and drops some. The data show over 120,000 clones, 70% to 90% seen once. The source of this sequence is an adult in good health. The chain carries TRBV9 and TRBJ1-1, with no clear D. Here the sequenced sample was peripheral blood, taken on day 0 of AZD1222 vaccination. CDR3: CASSVLGNTEAFF. CDR3 in DNA: TGTGCCAGCAGCGTATTAGGGAATACTGAAGCTTTCTTT.